This T cell receptor (beta chain) was sequenced for a study of identical twins. TCRdb processed the 5' RACE reads anew with MiXCR; each CDR3 protein has one entry. The sample lists 1.5 million or so distinct CDR3 sequences, under 35% occurring once. This clonotype was seen only a few times. The V gene lost 0 bases and the J gene lost 1 base, with 10 bases spanning the gap. The CDR3 totals 16 residues. Germline V gene lookup returns CDR1 ENHRY and CDR2 SYGVKD. The TCR originated in a newborn girl in good health. Sample: cord blood. This chain uses TRBV10-3 with TRBJ2-4; D may be TRBD2 (5 bases). Here the CDR3 reads CAISESKGEAKNIQYF. The CDR3 DNA reads as TGTGCCATCAGTGAGTCAAAGGGAGAGGCCAAAAACATTCAGTACTTC.